The text below deals with one T cell receptor (beta chain). Its antigen is as yet unknown. This may stem from a read error, because a much larger clone lies one nucleotide away. This record belongs to a study of T-cell reconstitution after alpha-beta-depleted transplantation in children. Findings and caveats of the study: Two months or so post-transplant, alpha-beta T cells reportedly derived from several hundred expanded graft clones. T cells produced anew were the main source of T-cell counts and diversity one year after transplant.

There are 13 residues in the CDR3. CDR1 is ENHRY and CDR2 is SYGVKD in the germline V gene. Trimming took off 1 base at V and 7 bases at J, with 10 bases between the two ends. The TCRbeta library incorporated unique molecular identifiers. One entry per CDR3 protein results from TCRdb running MiXCR on the PCR reads. The sample consists of about 640,000 distinct CDR3 sequences, 10% to 15% of them appearing once. The material was PBMCs, mostly from graft donor cells, obtained 360 days after TCRalphabeta/CD19-depleted stem cell transplant. The chain has TRBV10-3 and TRBJ2-5; no firm D call. This clonotype originated in a male patient younger than 18 who had a stem cell transplant for acute myeloid leukemia, so the T cells may come from the graft donor. The CDR3 DNA follows: TGTGCCATCAGTGAGTTTCAACATGGGACCCAGTACTTC. Residues: CAISEFQHGTQYF.